This T cell receptor beta chain derives from a study of blood T cell repertoires in COVID-19. The CDR3 has 14 amino acids. Germline-derived CDR1 and CDR2 are SGHTA and FQGNSA. Authors' analysis steps: Quantification of nucleated cells was approximated via reference gene primer amplification. Generated by immunoSEQ multiplex PCR, the TCRdb table keeps only in-frame clones and is missing some. That table supplies the V and J calls and clone size; D and trimming were determined from the DNA. The table records around 300,000 clones, about 89% of them present only once. This clone was observed once. The germline gene is not matched at one end of the junction; a read error may be the cause.

The sequencing sample was made of peripheral blood. This receptor was obtained from a woman aged 40 to 50 who had recovered from COVID-19. The chain joins TRBV7-2 to TRBJ2-7; tentative D call: TRBD2 (6 bases). CDR3 region: CASSPRLVSHEQYF. The CDR3 bases are TGTGCCAGCAGCCCTCGACTAGTCTCCCACGAGCAGTACTTC. Combining the CDR3 with reference TRBV7-2 and TRBJ2-7 gives the whole variable domain GAGVSQSPSNKVTEKGKDVELRCDPISGHTALYWYRQSLGQGLEFLIYFQGNSAPDKSGLPSDRFSAERTGGSVSTLTIQRTQQEDSAVYLCASSPRLVSHEQYFGPGTRLTVT.